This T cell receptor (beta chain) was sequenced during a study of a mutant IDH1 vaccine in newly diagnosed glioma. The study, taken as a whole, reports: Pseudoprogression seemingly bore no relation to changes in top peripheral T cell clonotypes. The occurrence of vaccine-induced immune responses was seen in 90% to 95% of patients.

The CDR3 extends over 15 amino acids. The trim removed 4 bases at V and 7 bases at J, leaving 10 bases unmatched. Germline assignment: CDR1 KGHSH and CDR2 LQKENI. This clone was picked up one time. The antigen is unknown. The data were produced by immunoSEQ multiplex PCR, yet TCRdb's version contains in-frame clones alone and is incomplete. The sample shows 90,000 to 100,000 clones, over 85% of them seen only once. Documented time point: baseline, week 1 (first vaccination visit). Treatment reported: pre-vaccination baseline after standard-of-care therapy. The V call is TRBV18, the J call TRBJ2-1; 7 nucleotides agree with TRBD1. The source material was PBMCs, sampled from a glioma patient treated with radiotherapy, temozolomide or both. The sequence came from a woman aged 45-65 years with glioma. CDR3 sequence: CASSLNRGSLNEQFF. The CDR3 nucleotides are TGTGCCAGCTCACTGAACAGGGGAAGTTTAAATGAGCAGTTCTTC.